These T cell receptor beta chains were read from a single sample in a study of T cells in Graves' hyperthyroidism and ophthalmopathy. TCRdb re-called the multiplex PCR reads with MiXCR, one entry per CDR3 protein. The table lists 450,000 to 700,000 distinct CDR3 sequences, approximately 44% of them singletons, with around 20% in the top ten. The sample taken for sequencing was peripheral blood or thyroid tissue (not recorded which). The receptors come from an adult woman with Graves' disease, either hyperthyroidism or ophthalmopathy (not recorded which). Both conserved end residues are part of each CDR3. Each record gives: J gene, D gene, clone size, V gene, CDR3 length, CDR3 DNA, CDR3 protein. D genes are given only for firm matches. Clone size, where shown, is once, few, many, or a class for clones that have expanded.

J gene: TRBJ1-2
D gene: .
clone size: many
V gene: TRBV7-9
CDR3 length: 12
CDR3 DNA: TGTGCCAGCAGCACTACTAACTATGGCTACACCTTC
CDR3 protein: CASSTTNYGYTF

J gene: TRBJ2-5
D gene: TRBD1
clone size: few
V gene: TRBV18
CDR3 length: 16
CDR3 DNA: TGTGCCAGCTCACCACCTGGGACAGGGTATCGAGAGACCCAGTACTTC
CDR3 protein: CASSPPGTGYRETQYF

J gene: TRBJ2-2
D gene: TRBD2
clone size: many
V gene: TRBV15
CDR3 length: 17
CDR3 DNA: TGTGCCACCCTAGCCGGGGGCGGGAGGTCGAACACCGGGGAGCTGTTTTTT
CDR3 protein: CATLAGGGRSNTGELFF

J gene: TRBJ2-2
D gene: .
clone size: .
V gene: TRBV6-4
CDR3 length: 17
CDR3 DNA: TGTGCCAGCAGCTTAAAGGCCCTGGGCGGCTCTGTCGGGGAGCTGTTTTTT
CDR3 protein: CASSLKALGGSVGELFF

J gene: TRBJ2-2
D gene: .
clone size: many
V gene: TRBV5-1
CDR3 length: 14
CDR3 DNA: TGCGCCAGCAGGACAGTCTCGGAAACCGGGGAGCTGTTTTTT
CDR3 protein: CASRTVSETGELFF

J gene: TRBJ2-7
D gene: .
clone size: .
V gene: TRBV18
CDR3 length: 15
CDR3 DNA: TGTGCCAGCCCACCGGGGGAAGGGTCCAGGGTCGAGCAGTACTTC
CDR3 protein: CASPPGEGSRVEQYF

J gene: TRBJ1-2
D gene: .
clone size: many
V gene: TRBV4-1
CDR3 length: 15
CDR3 DNA: TGCGCCAGCAGCCAAGGACGGCTGGGGGTGGTCGGCTACACCTTC
CDR3 protein: CASSQGRLGVVGYTF

J gene: TRBJ2-7
D gene: .
clone size: .
V gene: TRBV3-1
CDR3 length: 15
CDR3 DNA: TGTGCCAGCAGCCAAGCGACAGCCAGGGCAGACGAGCAGTACTTC
CDR3 protein: CASSQATARADEQYF

J gene: TRBJ1-1
D gene: TRBD1
clone size: few
V gene: TRBV28
CDR3 length: 13
CDR3 DNA: TGTGCCAGCAGTTTACCAGGACAGGGGGTGGCTTTCTTT
CDR3 protein: CASSLPGQGVAFF

J gene: TRBJ2-5
D gene: .
clone size: .
V gene: TRBV2
CDR3 length: 12
CDR3 DNA: TGTGCCAGCGTAGTCGGCCAAGAGACCCAGTACTTC
CDR3 protein: CASVVGQETQYF

J gene: TRBJ2-2
D gene: .
clone size: .
V gene: TRBV5-1
CDR3 length: 15
CDR3 DNA: TGCGCCAGCAGCTTTCAGGGAATCGGGTCCGGGGAGCTGTTTTTT
CDR3 protein: CASSFQGIGSGELFF

J gene: TRBJ2-7
D gene: TRBD2
clone size: many
V gene: TRBV20-1
CDR3 length: 14
CDR3 DNA: TGCAGTGCTAGAGCCGGGACTAGCTTCTACGAGCAGTACTTC
CDR3 protein: CSARAGTSFYEQYF

J gene: TRBJ1-1
D gene: .
clone size: .
V gene: TRBV6-5
CDR3 length: 14
CDR3 DNA: TGTGCCAGCAGTTCCGCCCGGGAAGGCACTGAAGCTTTCTTT
CDR3 protein: CASSSAREGTEAFF

J gene: TRBJ1-1
D gene: .
clone size: many
V gene: TRBV5-4
CDR3 length: 16
CDR3 DNA: TGTGCCAGCAGCCTAGACACAGGGTTGAAAGGCACTGAAGCTTTCTTT
CDR3 protein: CASSLDTGLKGTEAFF

J gene: TRBJ1-3
D gene: .
clone size: .
V gene: TRBV7-3
CDR3 length: 14
CDR3 DNA: TGTGCCAGCAGCGCCGAGGGGGCTGGAAACACCATATATTTT
CDR3 protein: CASSAEGAGNTIYF

J gene: TRBJ1-1
D gene: .
clone size: .
V gene: TRBV28
CDR3 length: 13
CDR3 DNA: TGTGCCAGCAGGTCACCGGGTAGCACTGAAGCTTTCTTT
CDR3 protein: CASRSPGSTEAFF

J gene: TRBJ2-2
D gene: .
clone size: many
V gene: TRBV5-4
CDR3 length: 15
CDR3 DNA: TGTGCCAGCAGCTTGGAGGCGTCGAACACCGGGGAGCTGTTTTTT
CDR3 protein: CASSLEASNTGELFF

J gene: TRBJ2-7
D gene: TRBD1
clone size: many
V gene: TRBV11-2
CDR3 length: 18
CDR3 DNA: TGTGCCAGCAGCTTAAAATTGCCGGGACAGTCTTGGGGGTACGAGCAGTACTTC
CDR3 protein: CASSLKLPGQSWGYEQYF

J gene: TRBJ2-3
D gene: .
clone size: many
V gene: TRBV2
CDR3 length: 14
CDR3 DNA: TGTGCCAGCAGACAGCGGTCCCTGGGAGATACGCAGTATTTT
CDR3 protein: CASRQRSLGDTQYF

J gene: TRBJ1-1
D gene: .
clone size: .
V gene: TRBV10-3
CDR3 length: 13
CDR3 DNA: TGTGCCATCAGTGAGGGTTTAGGAACTGAAGCTTTCTTT
CDR3 protein: CAISEGLGTEAFF

J gene: TRBJ2-7
D gene: .
clone size: many
V gene: TRBV5-1
CDR3 length: 15
CDR3 DNA: TGCGCCAGCAGCTTGGGGGCAGGAGACCCCGTGGGGCAGTACTTC
CDR3 protein: CASSLGAGDPVGQYF

J gene: TRBJ1-5
D gene: .
clone size: many
V gene: TRBV11-2
CDR3 length: 16
CDR3 DNA: TGTGCCAGCAGCTTAGATGCGGGGAGGGGAGATCAGCCCCAGCATTTT
CDR3 protein: CASSLDAGRGDQPQHF

J gene: TRBJ1-3
D gene: .
clone size: once
V gene: TRBV7-9
CDR3 length: 11
CDR3 DNA: TGTGCCATGGGGGGCGGATCCACCATATATTTT
CDR3 protein: CAMGGGSTIYF

J gene: TRBJ2-5
D gene: TRBD1
clone size: .
V gene: TRBV27
CDR3 length: 14
CDR3 DNA: TGTGCCAGCAGTTTTGACAGGGGTATGGAGACCCAGTACTTC
CDR3 protein: CASSFDRGMETQYF

J gene: TRBJ2-2
D gene: TRBD1
clone size: once
V gene: TRBV12-3/TRBV12-4
CDR3 length: 15
CDR3 DNA: TGTGCCAGCAGGCAGGGGGTCGCGAACACCGGGGAGCTGTTTTTT
CDR3 protein: CASRQGVANTGELFF

J gene: TRBJ1-2
D gene: .
clone size: many
V gene: TRBV20-1
CDR3 length: 14
CDR3 DNA: TGCAGTGCTAGGACCGGGACTGTTAGGTATGGCTACACCTTC
CDR3 protein: CSARTGTVRYGYTF

J gene: TRBJ2-5
D gene: TRBD1
clone size: many
V gene: TRBV10-3
CDR3 length: 16
CDR3 DNA: TGTGCCATCAGTGCGCTGCATAGGGACAGGTTCAAGACCCAGTACTTC
CDR3 protein: CAISALHRDRFKTQYF

J gene: TRBJ2-7
D gene: .
clone size: .
V gene: TRBV29-1
CDR3 length: 13
CDR3 DNA: TGCAGCAGTCCGGGACACCATGCCTACGAGCAGTACTTC
CDR3 protein: CSSPGHHAYEQYF

J gene: TRBJ2-5
D gene: TRBD2
clone size: many
V gene: TRBV5-5
CDR3 length: 18
CDR3 DNA: TGTGCCAGCAGCTTGGGGTCTGGCGGGAGGGCAAATCAAGAGACCCAGTACTTC
CDR3 protein: CASSLGSGGRANQETQYF